The T cell receptor beta chain described here comes from a study of T cells after yellow fever vaccination. Study results and limitations: Across the CD4 and CD8 compartments, a small share of clonotypes was present in both. Most clones from primary vaccination were detected again post-booster (approximately 96% CD4, about 85% CD8). Though weaker, the secondary response peaked faster, on day 5 versus 15.

Template switching by 5'RACE produced TCR cDNA, adding a universal primer site and UMIs. MiXCR, run by TCRdb on the 5' RACE reads, gives a single entry per CDR3 protein. Counted here are around 310,000 distinct CDR3 sequences, 4% occurring once; the ten biggest clones make up approximately 24%. In this sample, this clonotype turned up many times. No antigen is known for it. This CDR3 is built from 12 residues. CDR1 and CDR2 (germline): DFQATT, SNEGSKA (reference sequence). The V and J ends lost 6 bases and 11 bases respectively, with 19 bases between them. This sequence joins TRBV20-1 and TRBJ1-1, with a possible D match to TRBD1 (5 bases). This sequence originates from a man aged 18 to 30 who received the YFV17D yellow fever vaccine. The specimen was PBMCs, collected 5 days after the yellow fever booster vaccination. CDR3 residues: CSATGTRPIAFF. For the CDR3, the DNA is TGCAGTGCAACTGGGACTCGGCCTATTGCTTTCTTT.